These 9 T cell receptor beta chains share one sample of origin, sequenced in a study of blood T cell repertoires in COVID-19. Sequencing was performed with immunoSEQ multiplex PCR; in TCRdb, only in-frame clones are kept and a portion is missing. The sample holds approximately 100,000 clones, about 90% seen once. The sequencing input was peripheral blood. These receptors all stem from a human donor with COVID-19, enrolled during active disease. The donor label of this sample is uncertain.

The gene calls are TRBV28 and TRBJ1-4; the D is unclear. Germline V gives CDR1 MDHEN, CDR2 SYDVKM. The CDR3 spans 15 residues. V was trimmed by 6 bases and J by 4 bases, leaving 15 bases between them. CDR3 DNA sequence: TGTGCCAGCAGCACCTCGGGAGGAGGTAATGAAAAACTGTTTTTT. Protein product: CASSTSGGGNEKLFF. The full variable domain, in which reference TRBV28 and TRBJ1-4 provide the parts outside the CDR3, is DVKVTQSSRYLVKRTGEKVFLECVQDMDHENMFWYRQDPGLGLRLIYFSYDVKMKEKGDIPEGYSVSREKKERFSLILESASTNQTSMYLCASSTSGGGNEKLFFGSGTQLSVL.

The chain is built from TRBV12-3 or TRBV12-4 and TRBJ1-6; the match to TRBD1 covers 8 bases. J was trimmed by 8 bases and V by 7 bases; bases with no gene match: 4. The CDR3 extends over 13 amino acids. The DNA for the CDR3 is TGTGCCAGCAAGACAGGGGAAGATTCACCCCTCCACTTT. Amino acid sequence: CASKTGEDSPLHF.

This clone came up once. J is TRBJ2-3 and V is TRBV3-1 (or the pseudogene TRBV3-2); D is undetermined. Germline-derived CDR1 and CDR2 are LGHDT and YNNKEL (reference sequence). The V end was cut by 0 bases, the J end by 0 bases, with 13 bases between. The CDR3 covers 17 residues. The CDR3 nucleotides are TGTGCCAGCAGCCAAGATTCGTACAGCCCTAGCACAGATACGCAGTATTTT. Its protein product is CASSQDSYSPSTDTQYF.

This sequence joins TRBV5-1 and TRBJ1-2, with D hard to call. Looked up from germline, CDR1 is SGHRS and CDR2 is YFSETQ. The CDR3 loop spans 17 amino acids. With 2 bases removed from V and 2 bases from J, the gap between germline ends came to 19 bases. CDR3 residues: CASSFLGADAANYGYTF. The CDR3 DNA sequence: TGCGCCAGCAGCTTTTTAGGAGCGGACGCTGCCAACTATGGCTACACCTTC.

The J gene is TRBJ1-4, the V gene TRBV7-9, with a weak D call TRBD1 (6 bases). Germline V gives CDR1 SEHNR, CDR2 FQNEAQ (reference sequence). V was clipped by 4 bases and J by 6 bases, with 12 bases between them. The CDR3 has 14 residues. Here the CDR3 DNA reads TGTGCCAGCAGCTACCGGGACAATTATGAAAAACTGTTTTTT. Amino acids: CASSYRDNYEKLFF.

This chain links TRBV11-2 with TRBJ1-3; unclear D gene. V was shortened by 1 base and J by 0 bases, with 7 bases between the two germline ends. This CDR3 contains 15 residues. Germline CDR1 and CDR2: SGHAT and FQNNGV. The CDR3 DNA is TGTGCCAGCAGCTTAGGACAAGACTCTGGAAACACCATATATTTT. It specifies CASSLGQDSGNTIYF.

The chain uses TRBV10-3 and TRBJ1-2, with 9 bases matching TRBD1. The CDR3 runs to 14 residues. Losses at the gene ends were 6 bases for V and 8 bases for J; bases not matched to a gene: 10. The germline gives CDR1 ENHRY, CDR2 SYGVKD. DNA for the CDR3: TGTGCCATCAGCCGGACAGGGGAGGACGGCGGCTACACCTTC. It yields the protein CAISRTGEDGGYTF.

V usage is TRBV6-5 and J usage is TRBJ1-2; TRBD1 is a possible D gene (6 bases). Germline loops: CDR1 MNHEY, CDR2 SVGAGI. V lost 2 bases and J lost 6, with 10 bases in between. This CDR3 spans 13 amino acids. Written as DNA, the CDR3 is TGTGCCAGCAGTTACGCGCAGGGGAATGGCTACACCTTC. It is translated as CASSYAQGNGYTF.

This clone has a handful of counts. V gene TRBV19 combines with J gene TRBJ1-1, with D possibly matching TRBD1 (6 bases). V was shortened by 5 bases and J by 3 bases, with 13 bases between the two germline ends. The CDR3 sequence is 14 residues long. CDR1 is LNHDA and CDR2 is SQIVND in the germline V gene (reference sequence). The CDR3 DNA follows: TGTGCCAGTAGTCGCAGGGGCTGGGACACTGAAGCTTTCTTT. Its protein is CASSRRGWDTEAFF.